This T cell receptor beta chain was sequenced for a study of T cells in Graves' hyperthyroidism and ophthalmopathy. The overall study: The authors collected peripheral blood at initial diagnosis, before any treatment.

Germline CDR1 and CDR2: MDHEN and SYDVKM. CDR3 length: 14 residues. TCR beta CDR3 sequences were amplified from RNA transcripts. An initial round of RT-PCR targeting the TCR CDR3 relied on the HTBI primer set. TCRdb ran MiXCR on the multiplex PCR reads and lists one entry per CDR3 protein. In the table there are some 360,000 distinct CDR3 sequences, 15% to 20% of which are singletons. On the basis of clinical symptoms, serum thyroxine and TRAb, thyroid ultrasound and orbital computed tomography, diagnoses were made. As regards this clonotype: Its ends do not fully match the called genes, so a read error is possible.

The J gene is TRBJ1-2, the V gene TRBV28, with 7 nucleotides matching TRBD1. The sequenced sample consisted of blood. This TCR derives from a woman aged 40 to 50 with Graves' ophthalmopathy. The CDR3 sequence is CASREVQGYYGYSF. In nucleotides, the CDR3 is TGTGCCAGCAGAGAAGTACAGGGGTACTATGGCTACAGCTTC.